A selection of T cell receptor beta chains follows, all from one sample in a study of cytotoxic CD8 clonotypes in ibrutinib-treated CLL. The repertoire was sequenced with immunoSEQ multiplex PCR; TCRdb's copy has only in-frame clones and lacks some. The sample includes about 44,000 clones, roughly 69% of them seen just once. The sequenced sample was PBMCs, obtained after 12 months of ibrutinib treatment. Source of these receptors: a human donor with chronic lymphocytic leukemia. Each CDR3 is given with its conserved first and last residue. A D gene is named only where the DNA matches it firmly. Some rows mark clone size as missing; the rest say once, few, many or name a class of expanded clone.

j_call | d_call | v_call | clone_size | cdr3_aa | cdr3_nt
TRBJ1-2 | NA | TRBV6-5 | few | CASSSPASYGYTF | TGTGCCAGCAGCTCCCCCGCGAGCTATGGCTACACCTTC
TRBJ2-6 | NA | TRBV2 | NA | CASSAASGANVLTF | TGTGCCAGCAGTGCTGCCTCTGGGGCCAACGTCCTGACTTTC
TRBJ2-7 | TRBD2 | TRBV6-1 | once | CASRSSGSRNEQYF | TGTGCCAGCAGATCTAGCGGGAGTCGTAACGAGCAGTACTTC
TRBJ2-7 | NA | TRBV27 | NA | CATKGGPMEQYF | TGTGCCACCAAGGGCGGCCCGATGGAGCAGTACTTC
TRBJ1-2 | NA | TRBV7-2 | NA | CASTADYGYTF | TGTGCCAGCACTGCGGACTATGGCTACACCTTC
TRBJ1-1 | NA | TRBV9 | NA | CASSVGSSVFEAFF | TGTGCCAGCAGCGTAGGGTCGTCGGTATTTGAGGCTTTCTTT
TRBJ2-1 | NA | TRBV6-8 | NA | CASSALESSYNEQFF | TGTGCCAGCAGTGCACTAGAGAGCTCCTACAATGAGCAGTTCTTC
TRBJ2-7 | TRBD2 | TRBV28 | NA | CASIPSGKTSYEQYF | TGTGCCAGCATCCCTAGCGGAAAAACCTCCTACGAGCAGTACTTC
TRBJ2-1 | TRBD1 | TRBV5-1 | NA | CASTHEVGQGSNEQFF | TGCGCCAGCACACACGAAGTTGGACAGGGGAGTAATGAGCAGTTCTTC
TRBJ1-2 | NA | TRBV6-6 | many | CASIPGGGYGYTF | TGTGCCAGCATCCCCGGGGGGGGCTATGGCTACACCTTC
TRBJ1-2 | TRBD1 | TRBV28 | NA | CASSPPGKGANYGYTF | TGTGCCAGCAGTCCCCCAGGGAAGGGGGCGAACTATGGCTACACCTTC